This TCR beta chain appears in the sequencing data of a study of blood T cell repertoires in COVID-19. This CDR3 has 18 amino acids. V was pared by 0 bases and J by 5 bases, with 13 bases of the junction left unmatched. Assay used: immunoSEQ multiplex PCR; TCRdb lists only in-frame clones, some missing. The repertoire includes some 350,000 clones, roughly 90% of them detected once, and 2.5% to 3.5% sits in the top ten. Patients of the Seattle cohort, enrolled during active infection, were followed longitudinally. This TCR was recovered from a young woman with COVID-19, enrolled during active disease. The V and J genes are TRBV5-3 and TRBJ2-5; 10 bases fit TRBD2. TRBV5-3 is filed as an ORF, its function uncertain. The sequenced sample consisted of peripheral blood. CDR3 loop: CARSLESRLAGVGETQYF. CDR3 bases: TGTGCCAGAAGCTTGGAATCTCGGCTAGCGGGAGTCGGGGAGACCCAGTACTTC.